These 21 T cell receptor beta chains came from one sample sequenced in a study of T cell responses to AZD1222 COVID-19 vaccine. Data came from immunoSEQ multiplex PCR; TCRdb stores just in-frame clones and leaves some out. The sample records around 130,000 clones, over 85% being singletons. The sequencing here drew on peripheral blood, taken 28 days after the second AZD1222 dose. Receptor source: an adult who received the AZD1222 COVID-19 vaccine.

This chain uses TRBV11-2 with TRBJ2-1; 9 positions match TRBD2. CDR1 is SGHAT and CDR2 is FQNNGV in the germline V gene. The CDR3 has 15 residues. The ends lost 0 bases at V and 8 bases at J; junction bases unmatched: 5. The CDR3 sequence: CASSLDRGRADEQFF. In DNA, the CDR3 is TGTGCCAGCAGCTTAGATCGCGGGAGGGCCGATGAGCAGTTCTTC.

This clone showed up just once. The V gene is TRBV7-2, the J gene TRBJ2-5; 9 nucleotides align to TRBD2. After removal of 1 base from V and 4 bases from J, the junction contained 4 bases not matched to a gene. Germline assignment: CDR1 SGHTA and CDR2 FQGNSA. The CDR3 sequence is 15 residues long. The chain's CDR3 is CASSLVNSGGETQYF. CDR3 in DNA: TGTGCCAGCAGCTTAGTAAATAGCGGGGGAGAGACCCAGTACTTC.

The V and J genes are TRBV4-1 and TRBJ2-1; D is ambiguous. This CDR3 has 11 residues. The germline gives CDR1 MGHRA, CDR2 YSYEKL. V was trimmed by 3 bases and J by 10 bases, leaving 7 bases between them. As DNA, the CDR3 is TGCGCCAGCAGCCATCAGAGGGAGCAGTTCTTC. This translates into CASSHQREQFF.

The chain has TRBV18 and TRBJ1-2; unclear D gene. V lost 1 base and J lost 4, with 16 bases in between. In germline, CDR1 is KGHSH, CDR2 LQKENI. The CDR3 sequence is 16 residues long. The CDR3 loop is CASSPQPRGGIYGYTF. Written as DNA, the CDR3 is TGTGCCAGCTCACCACAACCCCGCGGCGGGATCTATGGCTACACCTTC.

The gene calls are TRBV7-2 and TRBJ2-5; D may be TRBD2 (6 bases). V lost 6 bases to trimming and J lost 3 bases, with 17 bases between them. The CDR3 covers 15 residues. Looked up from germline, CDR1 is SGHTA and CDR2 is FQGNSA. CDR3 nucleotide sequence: TGTGCCAGCAGGTCGCCGGGACTGATAAAAGAGACCCAGTACTTC. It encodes CASRSPGLIKETQYF.

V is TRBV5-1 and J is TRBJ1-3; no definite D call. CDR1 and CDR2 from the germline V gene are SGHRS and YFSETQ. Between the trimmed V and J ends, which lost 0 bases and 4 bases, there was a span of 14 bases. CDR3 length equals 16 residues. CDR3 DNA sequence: TGCGCCAGCAGCTTGGCCGGTGTATTAAGGGGAAACACCATATATTTT. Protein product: CASSLAGVLRGNTIYF.

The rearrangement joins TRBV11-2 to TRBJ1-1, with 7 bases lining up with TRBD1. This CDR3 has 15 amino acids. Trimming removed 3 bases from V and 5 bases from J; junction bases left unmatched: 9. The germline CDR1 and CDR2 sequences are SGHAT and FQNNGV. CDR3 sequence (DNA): TGTGCCAGCAGCTTCTTGGGGGTACAGGGGACTGAAGCTTTCTTT. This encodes CASSFLGVQGTEAFF.

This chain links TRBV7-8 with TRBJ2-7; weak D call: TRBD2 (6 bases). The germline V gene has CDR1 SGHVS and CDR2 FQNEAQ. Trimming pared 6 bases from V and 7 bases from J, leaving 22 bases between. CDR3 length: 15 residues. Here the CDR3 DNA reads TGTGCCAGCAGGCCCCCGGCCGGGACTCTCCGGGAGCAGTACTTC. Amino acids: CASRPPAGTLREQYF.

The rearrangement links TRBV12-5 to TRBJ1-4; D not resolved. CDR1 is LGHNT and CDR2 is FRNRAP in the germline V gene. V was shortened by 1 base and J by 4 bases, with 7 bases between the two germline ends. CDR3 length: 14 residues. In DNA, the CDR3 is TGTGCTAGTGGTTTGGGGGGAAGTAATGAAAAACTGTTTTTT. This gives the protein CASGLGGSNEKLFF.

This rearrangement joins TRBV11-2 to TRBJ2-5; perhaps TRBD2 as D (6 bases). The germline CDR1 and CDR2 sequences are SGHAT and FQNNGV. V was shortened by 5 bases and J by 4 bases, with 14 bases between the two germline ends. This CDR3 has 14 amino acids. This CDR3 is CASSPGGGGETQYF. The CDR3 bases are TGTGCCAGCAGCCCCGGGGGTGGGGGAGAGACCCAGTACTTC.

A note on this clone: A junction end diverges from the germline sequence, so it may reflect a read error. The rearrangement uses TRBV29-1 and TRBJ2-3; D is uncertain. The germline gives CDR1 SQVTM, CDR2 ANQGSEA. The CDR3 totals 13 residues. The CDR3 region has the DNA TGCAGCGGTGAAGGGATAGGAGCGGATACGCAGTATTTT. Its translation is CSGEGIGADTQYF.

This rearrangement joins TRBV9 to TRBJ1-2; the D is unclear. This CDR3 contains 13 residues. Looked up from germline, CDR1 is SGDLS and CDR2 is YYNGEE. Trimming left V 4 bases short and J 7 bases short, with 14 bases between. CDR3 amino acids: CASSPGEGFGYTF. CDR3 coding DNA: TGTGCCAGCAGCCCCGGGGAAGGTTTTGGCTACACCTTC.

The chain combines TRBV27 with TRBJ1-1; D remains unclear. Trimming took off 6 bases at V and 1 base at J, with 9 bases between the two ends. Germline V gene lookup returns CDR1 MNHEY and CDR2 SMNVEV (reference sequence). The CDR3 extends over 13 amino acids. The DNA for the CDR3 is TGTGCCAGCAGCCGCCGAAGGAACACTGAAGCTTTCTTT. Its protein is CASSRRRNTEAFF.

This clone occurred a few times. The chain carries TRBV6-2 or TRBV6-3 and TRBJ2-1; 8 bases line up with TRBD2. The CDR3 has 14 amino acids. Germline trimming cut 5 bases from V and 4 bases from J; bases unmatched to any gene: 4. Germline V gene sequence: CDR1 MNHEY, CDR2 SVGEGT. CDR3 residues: CASSDGGEYNEQFF. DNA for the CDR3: TGTGCCAGCAGTGACGGGGGGGAATACAATGAGCAGTTCTTC.

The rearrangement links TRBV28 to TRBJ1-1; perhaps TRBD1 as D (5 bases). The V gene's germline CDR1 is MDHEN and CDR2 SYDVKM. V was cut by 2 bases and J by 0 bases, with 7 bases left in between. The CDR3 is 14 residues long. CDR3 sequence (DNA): TGTGCCAGCAGTTTAGAACAGGTGAACACTGAAGCTTTCTTT. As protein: CASSLEQVNTEAFF.

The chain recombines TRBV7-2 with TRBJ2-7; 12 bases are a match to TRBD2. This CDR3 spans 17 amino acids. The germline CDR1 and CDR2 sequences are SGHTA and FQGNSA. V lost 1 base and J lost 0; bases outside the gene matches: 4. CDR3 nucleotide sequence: TGTGCCAGCAGCTTAGTCCTAGCGGGGGGGAGCTCCTACGAGCAGTACTTC. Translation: CASSLVLAGGSSYEQYF.

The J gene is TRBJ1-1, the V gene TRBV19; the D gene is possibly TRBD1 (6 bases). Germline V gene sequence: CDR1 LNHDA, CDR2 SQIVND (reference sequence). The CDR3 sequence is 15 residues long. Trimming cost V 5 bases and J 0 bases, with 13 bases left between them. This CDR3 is CASSLRTALNTEAFF. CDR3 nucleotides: TGTGCCAGTAGTCTTCGGACAGCGTTGAACACTGAAGCTTTCTTT.

The CDR3 nucleotides read TGTGCCAGCAGTCCGTTTAGCTCTGGGGCCAACGTCCTGACTTTC. Its protein is CASSPFSSGANVLTF. This chain connects TRBV6-2 or TRBV6-3 to TRBJ2-6; D remains ambiguous. The germline V and J ends were trimmed by 5 bases and 0 bases, with 8 bases remaining between them. The germline V gene encodes CDR1 MNHEY and CDR2 SVGEGT. CDR3 length equals 15 residues.

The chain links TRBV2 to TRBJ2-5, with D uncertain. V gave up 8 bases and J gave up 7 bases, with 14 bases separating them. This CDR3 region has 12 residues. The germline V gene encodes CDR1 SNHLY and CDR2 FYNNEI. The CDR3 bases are TGTGCCAGCCGCGCGCTGTTGGGGACCCAGTACTTC. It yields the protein CASRALLGTQYF. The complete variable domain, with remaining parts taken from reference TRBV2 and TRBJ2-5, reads EPEVTQTPSHQVTQMGQEVILRCVPISNHLYFYWYRQILGQKVEFLVSFYNNEISEKSEIFDDQFSVERPDGSNFTLKIRSTKLEDSAMYFCASRALLGTQYFGPGTRLLVL.

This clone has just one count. CDR3 in DNA: TGTGCCAGCAGCGTAGATAGACAGGGAGGCTCTGGCTACACCTTC. This translates into CASSVDRQGGSGYTF. V usage is TRBV9 and J usage is TRBJ1-2; 7 bases match TRBD1. V lost 0 bases to trimming and J lost 7 bases; unmatched junction nucleotides: 9. The CDR3 has 15 amino acids. Germline assignment: CDR1 SGDLS and CDR2 YYNGEE.

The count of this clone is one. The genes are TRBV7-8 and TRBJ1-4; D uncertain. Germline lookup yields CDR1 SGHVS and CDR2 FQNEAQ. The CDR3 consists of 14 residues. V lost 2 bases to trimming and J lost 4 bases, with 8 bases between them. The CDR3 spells CASSLLRVNEKLFF. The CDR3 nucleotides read TGTGCCAGCAGCTTACTCAGAGTTAATGAAAAACTGTTTTTT.